This T cell receptor beta chain originates from a study of blood T cell repertoires in COVID-19. Study details: PBMCs, B-cell-depleted T cells, or T cells were the source of the cDNA or gDNA that made up the material.

Assay used: immunoSEQ multiplex PCR; TCRdb lists only in-frame clones, some missing. The sample lists 450,000 to 500,000 clones; 75% to 90% were seen once. This clone is a singleton in its sample. Trimming took 3 bases from V and 4 from J, leaving 12 bases between them. This CDR3 is built from 14 residues. Germline V gene lookup returns CDR1 MDHEN and CDR2 SYDVKM. The chain links TRBV28 to TRBJ1-2; D ambiguous. The clonotype originates from a human donor in a cohort sampled during active COVID-19. Sequenced sample: peripheral blood. The CDR3 coding sequence is TGTGCCAGCAGTTTGCCCAGAGGACTCTATGGCTACACCTTC. Amino acid sequence: CASSLPRGLYGYTF.